Presented here are 21 T cell receptor beta chains from one specimen sequenced in a study of cytomegalovirus exposure and HLA in healthy donors. PCR amplification relied on 60 Vbeta primers (plus 13 Jbeta primers). TCRdb keeps only in-frame clones here, not all; method: immunoSEQ multiplex PCR. The sample includes about 190,000 clones, about 84% of them seen just once. Sequences were obtained from PBMCs. These receptors all come from a woman aged 30 to 39 in good health and CMV-seropositive.

The chain links TRBV30 to TRBJ2-5, with 7 bases fitting TRBD2. This CDR3 spans 12 amino acids. Germline CDR1 and CDR2: GTSNPN and SVGIG (reference sequence). The V and J ends lost 3 bases and 3 bases, in that order; junction bases with no gene match: 1. This CDR3 is CAWSLAEETQYF. The CDR3 coding sequence is TGTGCCTGGAGCCTAGCGGAAGAGACCCAGTACTTC.

V is TRBV5-6 and J is TRBJ1-6, with 9 positions matching TRBD1. The CDR3 runs 15 residues. Germline CDR1 and CDR2: SGHDT and YYEEEE. Trimming removed 0 bases from V and 10 bases from J; junction bases left unmatched: 5. DNA for the CDR3: TGTGCCAGCAGCTTGGGGGACAGGGAACTCTCACCCCTCCACTTT. This translates into CASSLGDRELSPLHF.

This clone has just a few counts. This chain connects TRBV7-2 to TRBJ2-7; D might be TRBD1 (6 bases). This CDR3 region has 15 residues. V lost 1 base and J 1 base, leaving 11 bases between the germline ends. CDR1 is SGHTA and CDR2 is FQGNSA in the germline V gene. This CDR3 is CASSLDRVASYEQYF. The CDR3, as DNA: TGTGCCAGCAGCTTAGACAGGGTGGCTTCCTACGAGCAGTACTTC.

V usage is TRBV19 and J usage is TRBJ2-7, with 7 bases aligning to TRBD2. This CDR3 is 17 amino acids long. CDR1 LNHDA and CDR2 SQIVND come from the germline V gene (reference sequence). With 5 bases clipped from V and 6 bases from J, the junction kept 19 bases outside the gene matches. DNA for the CDR3: TGTGCCAGTAGTGCCCTGGGTCGGACGGGGGGTTTCGGCGAGCAGTACTTC. The encoded protein is CASSALGRTGGFGEQYF.

This clone showed up just a few times. CDR3 amino acids: CASSGLAGDREQYF. The DNA for the CDR3 is TGTGCCAGCAGTGGTCTAGCGGGAGACAGAGAGCAGTACTTC. The J gene is TRBJ2-7, the V gene TRBV6-5; 10 positions agree with TRBD2. Germline trimming cut 5 bases from V and 7 bases from J; bases unmatched to any gene: 8. The germline CDR1 and CDR2 sequences are MNHEY and SVGAGI. The CDR3 runs to 14 residues.

The chain carries TRBV12-5 and TRBJ2-1; D gene ambiguous. V was pared by 1 base and J by 7 bases, with 11 bases between. The CDR3 loop spans 14 amino acids. Germline CDR1 is LGHNT and CDR2 is FRNRAP. CDR3 in DNA: TGTGCTAGTGGTTTGGAAGTCTTTCTAAATGAGCAGTTCTTC. Its protein is CASGLEVFLNEQFF.

The chain recombines TRBV18 with TRBJ1-4, with D possibly being TRBD1 (6 bases). Germline lookup yields CDR1 KGHSH and CDR2 LQKENI. V was pared by 1 base and J by 6 bases, with 12 bases between. The CDR3 runs 15 residues. CDR3 nucleotide sequence: TGTGCCAGCTCACCACGTGGGGGCGAGGATGAAAAACTGTTTTTT. Its translation: CASSPRGGEDEKLFF.

The V call is TRBV2, the J call TRBJ2-1; 7 bases fit TRBD2. CDR1 and CDR2 from the germline V gene are SNHLY and FYNNEI. This CDR3 spans 15 amino acids. With 6 bases clipped from V and 1 base from J, the junction kept 6 bases outside the gene matches. For the CDR3, the DNA is TGTGCCAGCAGGGGGGAGGGGAGTTCCTACAATGAGCAGTTCTTC. Protein product: CASRGEGSSYNEQFF.

This clone was seen only a few times. The V and J genes are TRBV10-3 and TRBJ2-3; D is uncertain. V was shortened by 3 bases and J by 0 bases, with 7 bases between the two germline ends. The germline gives CDR1 ENHRY, CDR2 SYGVKD. This CDR3 has 14 amino acids. CDR3 sequence: CAISDTESTDTQYF. The CDR3 DNA sequence: TGTGCCATCAGTGACACAGAAAGCACAGATACGCAGTATTTT.

The rearrangement links TRBV6-1 to TRBJ2-5, with 7 bases that match TRBD1. The CDR3 loop spans 17 amino acids. The trim removed 0 bases at V and 1 base at J, leaving 8 bases unmatched. Germline lookup yields CDR1 MNHNS and CDR2 SASEGT. CDR3 loop: CASSEAPLWDSQETQYF. CDR3 bases: TGTGCCAGCAGTGAAGCCCCCCTATGGGACAGCCAAGAGACCCAGTACTTC.

J is TRBJ2-1 and V is TRBV7-3, with unresolved D. V was cut by 5 bases and J by 8 bases, with 10 bases left in between. This CDR3 spans 12 amino acids. In germline, CDR1 is SGHTA, CDR2 FQGTGA. CDR3 in amino acids: CASSEMGDEQFF. The CDR3, as DNA: TGTGCCAGCAGCGAGATGGGCGATGAGCAGTTCTTC.

The chain employs TRBV4-1 and TRBJ1-2; 8 bases line up with TRBD1. Germline V gene sequence: CDR1 MGHRA, CDR2 YSYEKL. The CDR3 runs to 16 residues. Trimming removed 3 bases from V and 0 bases from J; junction bases left unmatched: 6. The CDR3 here is CASSQGQDRANYGYTF. CDR3 in DNA: TGCGCCAGCAGCCAGGGACAGGACCGAGCTAACTATGGCTACACCTTC.

V is TRBV13 and J is TRBJ1-4; no clear D. Trimming cost V 3 bases and J 8 bases, with 10 bases left between them. Germline values: CDR1 PRHDT, CDR2 FYEKMQ (reference sequence). This CDR3 has 13 amino acids. The CDR3 bases are TGTGCCAGCAGCTTGATGAGAGGCGAAAAACTGTTTTTT. Its protein is CASSLMRGEKLFF.

The chain recombines TRBV11-2 with TRBJ2-1, with D uncertain. This CDR3 contains 15 residues. Germline V gene sequence: CDR1 SGHAT, CDR2 FQNNGV. Trimming took off 4 bases at V and 0 bases at J, with 10 bases between the two ends. The CDR3 spells CASSSLYSSYNEQFF. DNA for the CDR3: TGTGCCAGCAGCTCGCTGTATAGCTCCTACAATGAGCAGTTCTTC.

V usage is TRBV7-8 and J usage is TRBJ1-1; unclear D gene. This CDR3 spans 13 amino acids. V lost 5 bases and J 3 bases, leaving 10 bases between the germline ends. Germline V CDR1 and CDR2: SGHVS, FQNEAQ. CDR3 protein: CASSLREDTEAFF. CDR3 in DNA: TGTGCCAGCAGCCTCCGGGAGGACACTGAAGCTTTCTTT.

This clone was found once. The rearrangement joins TRBV28 to TRBJ2-7, with D possibly TRBD1 on 5 matching bases. This CDR3 has 13 residues. Deletions cut 5 bases from V and 3 bases from J, with 11 bases between. Germline V lookup: CDR1 MDHEN, CDR2 SYDVKM. This CDR3 reads CASSGQGFYEQYF. The CDR3, as DNA: TGTGCCAGCAGTGGCCAGGGATTCTACGAGCAGTACTTC.

The CDR3 region is CASSLVLASGSGETQYF. CDR3 coding DNA: TGTGCCAGCAGCTTAGTTCTCGCTAGCGGGAGTGGAGAGACCCAGTACTTC. V is TRBV11-3 and J is TRBJ2-5; TRBD2 aligns across 10 bases. Trimming took 1 base from V and 4 from J; bases not matched to a gene: 9. CDR3 length: 17 amino acids. CDR1 SGHNT and CDR2 YENEEA come from the germline V gene.

The chain couples TRBV5-5 to TRBJ2-7; 7 nucleotides align to TRBD1. This CDR3 has 14 residues. V lost 6 bases to trimming and J lost 0 bases; unmatched junction nucleotides: 6. Germline loops: CDR1 SGHKS, CDR2 YYEKEE (reference sequence). CDR3 in amino acids: CASTPGTVSYEQYF. The CDR3 DNA reads as TGTGCCAGCACCCCAGGGACAGTCTCCTACGAGCAGTACTTC. Full variable domain (rest looked up from reference TRBV5-5 and TRBJ2-7): DAGVTQSPTHLIKTRGQQVTLRCSPISGHKSVSWYQQVLGQGPQFIFQYYEKEERGRGNFPDRFSARQFPNYSSELNVNALLLGDSALYLCASTPGTVSYEQYFGPGTRLTVT.

The chain employs TRBV7-9 and TRBJ2-7; the D is unclear. CDR3 size: 15 residues. Germline CDR1 is SEHNR and CDR2 is FQNEAQ (reference sequence). Trimming shortened V by 1 base and J by 3 bases, and 13 bases separated the two germline ends. The CDR3 DNA is TGTGCCAGCAGCTTAGGAGCTATTACAGTCTACGAGCAGTACTTC. This encodes CASSLGAITVYEQYF.

This clone was picked up one time. The chain has TRBV19 and TRBJ2-1, with TRBD2 matching 8 bases. V shed 6 bases and J 2 bases; nucleotides not matched to a gene: 9. Germline V gene lookup returns CDR1 LNHDA and CDR2 SQIVND (reference sequence). The CDR3 length is 16 residues. The DNA of the CDR3 is TGTGCCAGTAGCCCAACCGGGACTAGGCCCTACAATGAGCAGTTCTTC. Translation: CASSPTGTRPYNEQFF.

This chain joins TRBV5-8 and TRBJ2-7; TRBD2 aligns across 9 bases. The CDR3 sequence is 15 residues long. Germline-derived CDR1 and CDR2 are SGHTS and YDEGEE. V trimming: 0 bases; J trimming: 5 bases; junction bases outside the gene matches: 6. CDR3 sequence (DNA): TGTGCCAGCAGCTTGGCCAAAGGACTAGCGCACGAGCAGTACTTC. It translates to CASSLAKGLAHEQYF.